The 27 T cell receptor beta chains given below trace back to one sample, sequenced in a study of control samples from healthy donors and cancer patients. TCRdb keeps only in-frame clones here, not all; method: immunoSEQ multiplex PCR. The table records about 98,000 clones, around 80% of them present only once. Sequencing used blood. These receptors originate from a woman between 25 and 40 years old in good health.

The V gene is TRBV19, the J gene TRBJ2-3; D might be TRBD2 (5 bases). This CDR3 has 13 amino acids. Germline V gene data show CDR1 as LNHDA and CDR2 as SQIVND (reference sequence). The V end lost 8 bases, the J end lost 1 base, and 10 bases lay between the germline ends. CDR3 in amino acids: CASWELGTDTQYF. CDR3 in DNA: TGTGCCAGTTGGGAGTTAGGCACAGATACGCAGTATTTT.

This clone showed up just once. V is TRBV7-7 and J is TRBJ2-3; D is perhaps TRBD2 (6 bases). Germline V gene lookup returns CDR1 SSHAT and CDR2 FNYEAQ (reference sequence). The CDR3 length is 15 residues. Trimming left V 1 base short and J 1 base short, with 9 bases between. The CDR3 loop reads CASSLGAGRTDTQYF. CDR3 DNA sequence: TGTGCCAGCAGCTTAGGGGCGGGACGCACAGATACGCAGTATTTT. The full variable domain, in which reference TRBV7-7 and TRBJ2-3 provide the parts outside the CDR3, is GAGVSQSPRYKVTKRGQDVTLRCDPISSHATLYWYQQALGQGPEFLTYFNYEAQPDKSGLPSDRFSAERPEGSISTLTIQRTEQRDSAMYRCASSLGAGRTDTQYFGPGTRLTVL.

The genes are TRBV3-1 (or the pseudogene TRBV3-2) and TRBJ1-2; TRBD1 matches at 8 bases. V was clipped by 5 bases and J by 5 bases; unmatched bases: 4. The CDR3 runs to 13 residues. Germline CDR1 and CDR2: LGHDT and YNNKEL (reference sequence). This CDR3 reads CASSADRGYGYTF. CDR3 coding DNA: TGTGCCAGCAGCGCTGACAGGGGTTATGGCTACACCTTC.

As to this clone: The CDR3 carries no conserved terminal phenylalanine or tryptophan, so it likely arises from a read error. Because the CDR3's place on the DNA is in doubt, the DNA is left out and the CDR3 is given as listed by TCRdb. The rearrangement joins TRBV2 to TRBJ2-7; TRBD2, the table's D call, was not compared with the DNA. The CDR3 sequence runs 12 residues, both termini included. Germline loops: CDR1 SNHLY, CDR2 FYNNEI. CDR3 region: CASKPRSSGITA.

J is TRBJ2-5 and V is TRBV2, with 9 bases aligning to TRBD1. Unmatched junction bases numbered 3, after V lost 2 bases and J lost 5 bases. The CDR3 loop spans 14 amino acids. CDR1 and CDR2 from the germline V gene are SNHLY and FYNNEI. The CDR3 loop is CASSERGQGETQYF. CDR3 nucleotide sequence: TGTGCCAGCAGTGAAAGGGGACAGGGTGAGACCCAGTACTTC. Supplemented by reference TRBV2 and TRBJ2-5, the full variable domain reads EPEVTQTPSHQVTQMGQEVILRCVPISNHLYFYWYRQILGQKVEFLVSFYNNEISEKSEIFDDQFSVERPDGSNFTLKIRSTKLEDSAMYFCASSERGQGETQYFGPGTRLLVL.

This clone is a singleton in its sample. This chain uses TRBV7-6 with TRBJ1-1; no reliable D call. Germline assignment: CDR1 SGHVS and CDR2 FNYEAQ. Between the trimmed V and J ends, which lost 1 base and 1 base, there was a span of 13 bases. This CDR3 region has 16 residues. This CDR3 reads CASSLGQAYANTEAFF. The CDR3 nucleotides are TGTGCCAGCAGCTTAGGGCAGGCCTACGCGAACACTGAAGCTTTCTTT.

The chain links TRBV6-2 or TRBV6-3 to TRBJ2-7; D is uncertain. The CDR3 totals 14 residues. Germline V lookup: CDR1 MNHEY, CDR2 SVGEGT. V lost 2 bases and J 4 bases, leaving 12 bases between the germline ends. In DNA form, the CDR3 reads TGTGCCAGCAGTTACGATTCGGGCAGGTACGAGCAGTACTTC. It codes for CASSYDSGRYEQYF.

The chain combines TRBV5-4 with TRBJ1-2; TRBD1 might be the D (6 bases). Germline V gives CDR1 SGHNT, CDR2 YYREEE (reference sequence). Trimming removed 3 bases at V and 2 bases at J, with 8 bases between. This CDR3 spans 13 amino acids. The CDR3 sequence is CASSSQGNYGYTF. CDR3 DNA sequence: TGTGCCAGCAGCTCGCAGGGGAACTATGGCTACACCTTC.

This clone was counted between two and nine times. This chain uses TRBV19 with TRBJ2-5; 8 positions agree with TRBD2. The CDR3 length is 14 residues. The ends lost 5 bases at V and 7 bases at J; junction bases unmatched: 9. The germline gives CDR1 LNHDA, CDR2 SQIVND (reference sequence). CDR3 sequence reads: CASSVGGGLRTQYF. The CDR3 DNA reads TGTGCCAGTAGTGTCGGCGGGGGGCTACGGACCCAGTACTTC.

This clone was counted once. The chain employs TRBV18 and TRBJ2-7, with TRBD1 matching over 7 bases. With V trimmed by 6 bases and J by 2 bases, 10 bases remained unmatched. The CDR3 length is 15 residues. Germline V gene lookup returns CDR1 KGHSH and CDR2 LQKENI. The CDR3 DNA sequence: TGTGCCAGCTCTCTTGGACCCGGGACAGCCTACGAGCAGTACTTC. Its protein is CASSLGPGTAYEQYF.

V and J are TRBV7-2 and TRBJ2-7; D is perhaps TRBD2 (6 bases). Trimming pared 2 bases from V and 4 bases from J, leaving 15 bases between. CDR3 size: 15 residues. CDR1 and CDR2 from the germline V gene are SGHTA and FQGNSA. The DNA for the CDR3 is TGTGCCAGCAGCTTACTGGGTCAGGCGGGGTACGAGCAGTACTTC. This sequence encodes CASSLLGQAGYEQYF.

This clone came up once. The J gene is TRBJ2-3, the V gene TRBV10-3; 12 positions match TRBD2. Germline V gene sequence: CDR1 ENHRY, CDR2 SYGVKD. The CDR3 extends over 17 amino acids. V dropped 0 bases and J dropped 2; count of bases not matched to a gene: 3. The CDR3 loop is CAISESRTSGITDTQYF. Here the CDR3 DNA reads TGTGCCATCAGTGAGTCCAGGACTAGCGGGATCACAGATACGCAGTATTTT.

The J gene is TRBJ1-1, the V gene TRBV5-5; D gene unclear. The V gene's germline CDR1 is SGHKS and CDR2 YYEKEE (reference sequence). The V gene lost 4 bases and the J gene lost 1 base, with 17 bases spanning the gap. The CDR3 runs 16 residues. CDR3 amino acids: CASSPGPQVANTEAFF. The CDR3 DNA follows: TGTGCCAGCAGCCCCGGGCCCCAGGTAGCGAACACTGAAGCTTTCTTT.

The rearrangement uses TRBV7-8 and TRBJ1-2, with D possibly matching TRBD1 (6 bases). The CDR3 is made up of 14 amino acids. V was trimmed by 3 bases and J by 4 bases, leaving 12 bases between them. CDR1 and CDR2 (germline): SGHVS, FQNEAQ. The DNA of the CDR3 is TGTGCCAGCAGCTTCAGGGACACAAGCTATGGCTACACCTTC. Translated, it gives CASSFRDTSYGYTF.

This chain connects TRBV11-2 to TRBJ2-5, with 10 bases aligning to TRBD1. The junction had 4 bases not matched to a gene; V was cut back by 5 bases and J by 4 bases. Germline V gives CDR1 SGHAT, CDR2 FQNNGV. The CDR3 loop spans 14 amino acids. This chain's CDR3 is CASSVTGGPETQYF. CDR3 in DNA: TGTGCCAGCAGCGTGACAGGGGGCCCAGAGACCCAGTACTTC.

A single count supports this clone. V and J are TRBV7-2 and TRBJ1-6; D unclear. Trimming took off 0 bases at V and 2 bases at J, with 2 bases between the two ends. The germline V gene has CDR1 SGHTA and CDR2 FQGNSA. The CDR3 spans 14 residues. The CDR3 sequence is CASSLAPYNSPLHF. CDR3 bases: TGTGCCAGCAGCTTAGCTCCCTATAATTCACCCCTCCACTTT. The variable domain in full, completed from reference TRBV7-2 and TRBJ1-6, reads GAGVSQSPSNKVTEKGKDVELRCDPISGHTALYWYRQSLGQGLEFLIYFQGNSAPDKSGLPSDRFSAERTGGSVSTLTIQRTQQEDSAVYLCASSLAPYNSPLHFGNGTRLTVT.

V gene TRBV24-1 combines with J gene TRBJ2-1; 7 bases agree with TRBD1. The J segment lost 6 bases and the V segment lost 0 bases, leaving 10 bases of the junction unmatched. The CDR3 sequence is 17 residues long. CDR1 and CDR2 from the germline V gene are KGHDR and SFDVKD. The CDR3 reads CATSDLGRGGSGNEQFF. The CDR3 DNA reads TGTGCCACCAGTGATTTGGGGCGAGGGGGCAGCGGCAATGAGCAGTTCTTC.

The chain carries TRBV27 and TRBJ1-6, with 7 bases identical to TRBD1. The germline gives CDR1 MNHEY, CDR2 SMNVEV (reference sequence). The J segment lost 7 bases and the V segment lost 5 bases, leaving 5 bases of the junction unmatched. This CDR3 contains 14 residues. The CDR3 loop reads CASSTQGGNSPLHF. DNA of the CDR3: TGTGCCAGCAGTACTCAGGGGGGGAATTCACCCCTCCACTTT.

V usage is TRBV6-5 and J usage is TRBJ1-1; TRBD1 aligns across 11 bases. The V and J ends lost 10 bases and 1 base, in that order; junction bases with no gene match: 2. The germline V gene has CDR1 MNHEY and CDR2 SVGAGI. This CDR3 is 13 amino acids long. DNA of the CDR3: TGTGCCACGGGACAGGGGGGGAACACTGAAGCTTTCTTT. Translation: CATGQGGNTEAFF.

CDR3 amino acids: CASSYGQSNYGYTF. In DNA form, the CDR3 reads TGTGCCAGCAGTTACGGACAGTCTAACTATGGCTACACCTTC. This rearrangement joins TRBV6-2 or TRBV6-3 to TRBJ1-2; a weak D match, TRBD1 (6 bases). CDR1 and CDR2 from the germline V gene are MNHEY and SVGEGT. V shed 2 bases and J shed 0 bases, with 7 bases lying between them. This CDR3 spans 14 amino acids.

This clone was counted a single time. The chain uses TRBV3-1 (or the pseudogene TRBV3-2) and TRBJ1-2, with D uncertain. The ends were cut back, 4 bases at V and 4 bases at J, with 13 bases in the middle. Germline CDR1 is LGHDT and CDR2 is YNNKEL (reference sequence). The CDR3 contains 14 residues. The CDR3 here is CASSPDTRAYGYTF. The CDR3 coding sequence is TGTGCCAGCAGCCCCGACACGAGAGCCTATGGCTACACCTTC.

This clone was counted only a few times. The chain joins TRBV6-2 or TRBV6-3 to TRBJ1-2; D call uncertain. Between the trimmed V and J ends, which lost 5 bases and 7 bases, there was a span of 14 bases. The CDR3 is 13 amino acids. Looked up from germline, CDR1 is MNHEY and CDR2 is SVGEGT. CDR3 nucleotides: TGTGCCAGCAGTCTCTTGGGGTTTGGTGGCTACACCTTC. This sequence encodes CASSLLGFGGYTF.

This sequence joins TRBV6-5 and TRBJ1-3, with a weak D call TRBD1 (6 bases). The CDR3 loop spans 14 amino acids. Trimming removed 4 bases from V and 4 bases from J, with 11 bases in between. The germline CDR1 and CDR2 sequences are MNHEY and SVGAGI. The CDR3: CASSSQGWGNTIYF. The CDR3, as DNA: TGTGCCAGCAGTTCACAGGGTTGGGGAAACACCATATATTTT.

The chain couples TRBV4-1 to TRBJ1-6; 9 nucleotides line up with TRBD1. The CDR3 extends over 17 amino acids. J was trimmed by 2 bases and V by 2 bases; bases with no gene match: 4. The germline V gene has CDR1 MGHRA and CDR2 YSYEKL. The CDR3 DNA reads TGCGCCAGCAGCCAACGACAGGGGGAACCCTATAATTCACCCCTCCACTTT. It is translated as CASSQRQGEPYNSPLHF.

The CDR3 region has the DNA TGTGCCTGGAGTTTGGGACAGGGATATCGGAACACCATATATTTT. Its translation is CAWSLGQGYRNTIYF. The rearrangement links TRBV30 to TRBJ1-3; 9 positions match TRBD1. Germline V gene lookup returns CDR1 GTSNPN and CDR2 SVGIG (reference sequence). The CDR3 is made up of 15 amino acids. Trimming cost V 2 bases and J 7 bases; bases outside gene matches: 9. The whole variable domain, filled in from reference TRBV30 and TRBJ1-3, reads SQTIHQWPATLVQPVGSPLSLECTVEGTSNPNLYWYRQAAGRGLQLLFYSVGIGQISSEVPQNLSASRPQDRQFILSSKKLLLSDSGFYLCAWSLGQGYRNTIYFGEGSWLTVV.

The V and J genes are TRBV21-1 and TRBJ1-5; TRBD1 is taken as the D call from the table, unchecked against the DNA. TRBV21-1 is a documented pseudogene. The CDR3 loop spans 17 amino acids. Here the CDR3 reads CASSKGIWAGCNQPQHF. DNA of the CDR3: TGTGCCAGCAGCAAAGGAATCTGGGCAGGGTGTAATCAGCCCCAGCATTTT.

This clone was picked up one time. The chain employs TRBV30 and TRBJ1-1, with no clear D. The germline V and J ends were trimmed by 3 bases and 1 base, with 12 bases remaining between them. This CDR3 contains 14 residues. CDR1 and CDR2 (germline): GTSNPN, SVGIG (reference sequence). Here the CDR3 DNA reads TGTGCCTGGAGGATGGACCGACGGAACACTGAAGCTTTCTTT. Protein sequence: CAWRMDRRNTEAFF.